The 5 T cell receptor beta chains in this list originate from one sample, sequenced in a study of yellow fever vaccine responses in identical twins. TCRdb called the RT-PCR reads again in MiXCR, with one record for every CDR3 protein. The sample shows about 3,000 distinct CDR3 sequences, about nine tenths of them seen only once. The material sequenced was T cells from blood (PBMCs), unsorted or a sorted subset (not recorded which), taken before or after yellow fever vaccination (not recorded which). The receptors here all came from a woman aged 18 to 35 who received the yellow fever vaccine.

The chain uses TRBV29-1 and TRBJ1-1; 9 bases agree with TRBD1. V shed 6 bases and J 0 bases; nucleotides not matched to a gene: 17. CDR1 is SQVTM and CDR2 is ANQGSEA in the germline V gene. The CDR3 length is 18 residues. Written as DNA, the CDR3 is TGCAGCGTCTCCGGGACAGGGCCACTTGACTTCATGAACACTGAAGCTTTCTTT. Encoded protein: CSVSGTGPLDFMNTEAFF.

This clonotype was recorded only once. The V gene is TRBV5-1, the J gene TRBJ2-1; tentative D call: TRBD2 (6 bases). CDR3 length equals 13 residues. CDR1 and CDR2 (germline): SGHRS, YFSETQ. The V end was cut by 0 bases, the J end by 10 bases, with 11 bases between. This CDR3 reads CASSLEGGREQFF. The CDR3 DNA reads TGCGCCAGCAGCTTGGAAGGAGGGAGGGAGCAGTTCTTC.

This clonotype appeared once. The rearrangement joins TRBV11-2 to TRBJ2-5; D could derive from TRBD1 or TRBD2 (5 bases each). Between the trimmed V and J ends, which lost 3 bases and 3 bases, there was a span of 14 bases. CDR1 is SGHAT, CDR2 FQNNGV, per germline. This CDR3 is 15 amino acids long. CDR3 bases: TGTGCCAGCAGCTTTTACGGGACGGAAAAAGAGACCCAGTACTTC. Its protein product is CASSFYGTEKETQYF.

V is TRBV12-3 or TRBV12-4 and J is TRBJ2-7; TRBD2 matches at 8 bases. The CDR3 loop spans 14 amino acids. The J segment lost 3 bases and the V segment lost 3 bases, leaving 4 bases of the junction unmatched. This chain's CDR3 is CASSLAGGHYEQYF. The CDR3 DNA follows: TGTGCCAGCAGTTTGGCGGGGGGCCACTACGAGCAGTACTTC.

A single count supports this clonotype. V gene TRBV19 combines with J gene TRBJ1-1, with D tentatively TRBD1 (5 bases). Germline V CDR1 and CDR2: LNHDA, SQIVND (reference sequence). With 3 bases removed from V and 4 bases from J, the gap between germline ends came to 12 bases. CDR3 size: 14 residues. The CDR3 sequence: CASSIGGGGTEAFF. The CDR3 bases are TGTGCCAGTAGTATCGGGGGGGGAGGCACTGAAGCTTTCTTT.